The 7 T cell receptor beta chains presented below share a single source sample, sequenced in a study of T cells in Graves' hyperthyroidism and ophthalmopathy. Amplified TCR beta CDR3 regions derived from RNA transcripts. First-round RT-PCR of the TCR CDR3 relied on the HTBI primer set. TCRdb re-analysed the multiplex PCR reads in MiXCR, keeping a single row per CDR3 protein. The sample consists of under 350,000 distinct CDR3 sequences, around 13% of them appearing once. The sample taken for sequencing was blood. Receptor source: a woman aged 40 to 55 with Graves' ophthalmopathy.

This clonotype was detected many times. CDR3 bases: TGTGCCAGCAGAGGACAGGCCGCGCCTGGCACTGAAGCTTTCTTT. It yields the protein CASRGQAAPGTEAFF. The rearrangement joins TRBV2 to TRBJ1-1; 7 bases agree with TRBD1. Germline loops: CDR1 SNHLY, CDR2 FYNNEI. The J segment lost 4 bases and the V segment lost 6 bases, leaving 11 bases of the junction unmatched. The CDR3 spans 15 residues.

V usage is TRBV20-1 and J usage is TRBJ2-1, with 7 bases aligning to TRBD1. Trimming at V came to 3 bases and at J to 1 base, leaving 6 bases not matched to a gene. The germline V gene encodes CDR1 DFQATT and CDR2 SNEGSKA (reference sequence). This CDR3 is 15 amino acids long. The CDR3 bases are TGCAGTGCTAGCCTCGACAGGGCATCCTACAATGAGCAGTTCTTC. Amino acid sequence: CSASLDRASYNEQFF.

This chain links TRBV7-6 with TRBJ1-3; unclear D gene. V lost 0 bases, J lost 3 bases, and 9 bases lay in between. This CDR3 is 15 amino acids long. Germline V gene data show CDR1 as SGHVS and CDR2 as FNYEAQ. CDR3 in amino acids: CASSLAGGGGNTIYF. The CDR3 DNA reads as TGTGCCAGCAGCTTAGCTGGTGGAGGTGGAAACACCATATATTTT.

In its sample, this clonotype was seen many times. The junction departs from germline at one end; a sequencing error may be responsible. The chain couples TRBV28 to TRBJ1-1, with a tentative D call TRBD1 (5 bases). Germline-derived CDR1 and CDR2 are MDHEN and SYDVKM. This CDR3 spans 17 amino acids. The CDR3 reads CASSLWDGAGENTKAFF. DNA for the CDR3: TGTGCCAGCAGTTTATGGGATGGGGCGGGCGAGAACACTAAAGCTTTCTTT.

This clonotype was recorded a few times. The chain uses TRBV25-1 and TRBJ1-1; D remains unclear. The germline V gene has CDR1 MGHDK and CDR2 SYGVNS. V lost 7 bases, J lost 4 bases, and 13 bases lay in between. There are 13 residues in the CDR3. The CDR3 protein is CASKGGVATEAFF. The CDR3 DNA reads as TGTGCCAGCAAAGGTGGTGTCGCCACTGAAGCTTTCTTT. Drawing the rest from reference TRBV25-1 and TRBJ1-1, the complete variable domain is EADIYQTPRYLVIGTGKKITLECSQTMGHDKMYWYQQDPGMELHLIHYSYGVNSTEKGDLSSESTVSRIRTEHFPLTLESARPSHTSQYLCASKGGVATEAFFGQGTRLTVV.

This chain connects TRBV4-2 to TRBJ2-5, with TRBD2 matching 7 bases. V lost 3 bases and J lost 5; bases outside the gene matches: 9. Germline V lookup: CDR1 LGHNA, CDR2 YNFKEQ. This CDR3 has 15 residues. In DNA, the CDR3 is TGTGCCAGCAGCCAGGGCCGACCCGGGGGGGAGACCCAGTACTTC. Its translation is CASSQGRPGGETQYF.

This clonotype showed up just once. The chain is built from TRBV5-6 and TRBJ2-5, with D unresolved. V gave up 3 bases and J gave up 7 bases, with 7 bases separating them. Germline V CDR1 and CDR2: SGHDT, YYEEEE. The CDR3 totals 11 residues. The CDR3 region is CASSSRLTQYF. CDR3 bases: TGTGCCAGCAGCTCGAGGTTGACCCAGTACTTC.